The 2 T cell receptor beta chains below come from one sample, sequenced in a study of cytomegalovirus exposure and HLA in healthy donors. 13 Jbeta primers and 60 Vbeta primers were used for the PCR. Method: immunoSEQ multiplex PCR; TCRdb's copy keeps in-frame clones and lacks some. In the table there are 100,000 to 150,000 clones, 60% to 80% of which are singletons. Sequences were obtained from PBMCs. These receptors were obtained from a woman aged 55-69 years in good health and CMV-seronegative.

The rearrangement links TRBV5-1 to TRBJ2-3, with 9 bases matching TRBD2. The V gene's germline CDR1 is SGHRS and CDR2 YFSETQ. CDR3 length: 16 residues. V was clipped by 3 bases and J by 2 bases; unmatched bases: 7. In DNA, the CDR3 is TGCGCCAGCAGCTGGAGCGGGGGGTCTGACACAGATACGCAGTATTTT. This codes for CASSWSGGSDTDTQYF.

This clone was found a few times. The chain is built from TRBV30 and TRBJ2-7; TRBD1 aligns across 7 bases. Germline V lookup: CDR1 GTSNPN, CDR2 SVGIG (reference sequence). Losses at the gene ends were 8 bases for V and 3 bases for J; bases not matched to a gene: 4. The CDR3 loop spans 11 amino acids. The CDR3 DNA reads TGTGCCCTGGGACAGAACTACGAGCAGTACTTC. As protein: CALGQNYEQYF. Full variable domain (remainder filled in from reference TRBV30 and TRBJ2-7): SQTIHQWPATLVQPVGSPLSLECTVEGTSNPNLYWYRQAAGRGLQLLFYSVGIGQISSEVPQNLSASRPQDRQFILSSKKLLLSDSGFYLCALGQNYEQYFGPGTRLTVT.